Each of the 19 T cell receptor beta chains below was sequenced from the same sample in a study of T cells in Graves' hyperthyroidism and ophthalmopathy. RNA transcripts served as the template for amplifying TCR beta CDR3 regions. The TCR CDR3 first-round RT-PCR relied on the HTBI primer set. From the multiplex PCR reads, TCRdb called clonotypes with MiXCR, one entry per CDR3 protein. The table records around 270,000 distinct CDR3 sequences, roughly a fifth of them present only once. Source material: blood. These TCRs come from a man aged 50-60 years with Graves' ophthalmopathy.

This clonotype was seen repeatedly, ten times or more. This chain connects TRBV11-2 to TRBJ2-1; 10 bases map to TRBD1. CDR1 SGHAT and CDR2 FQNNGV come from the germline V gene. V dropped 6 bases and J dropped 4; count of bases not matched to a gene: 6. CDR3 length: 15 amino acids. The CDR3 coding sequence is TGTGCCAGCAGGGCCGGGACAGGGGTATACAATGAGCAGTTCTTC. It is translated as CASRAGTGVYNEQFF.

This clonotype was observed a handful of times. At one end, the junction sequence differs from germline, possibly due to a read error. The rearrangement joins TRBV30 to TRBJ2-1; D is uncertain. The CDR3 loop spans 10 amino acids. The germline CDR1 and CDR2 sequences are GTSNPN and SVGIG (reference sequence). The DNA for the CDR3 is TGTGCCTGGAGTACGAATGAGGAGTTCTTC. Translated: CAWSTNEEFF.

This clonotype was counted at least ten times. The chain employs TRBV3-1 and TRBJ1-1; D call uncertain. The CDR3 contains 14 residues. Germline V gene sequence: CDR1 LGHDT, CDR2 YNNKEL (reference sequence). The V end lost 5 bases, the J end lost 5 bases, and 15 bases lay between the germline ends. In DNA form, the CDR3 reads TGTGCCAGCAGCGAAACGGCCCTGGGGACTGAAGCTTTCTTT. This translates into CASSETALGTEAFF.

The chain links TRBV10-3 to TRBJ2-3; 11 bases fit TRBD2. This CDR3 region has 13 residues. Per germline, CDR1 ENHRY and CDR2 SYGVKD. Unmatched junction bases numbered 2, after V lost 9 bases and J lost 3 bases. The CDR3 loop is CAIRTSGTDTQYF. In DNA form, the CDR3 reads TGTGCCATAAGGACTAGCGGGACAGATACGCAGTATTTT.

This clonotype was found a few times. The CDR3 protein is CASSMSRQRNTEAFF. The CDR3 nucleotides read TGTGCCAGTAGTATGTCCCGACAGAGGAACACTGAAGCTTTCTTT. V and J are TRBV19 and TRBJ1-1, with D perhaps TRBD1 (5 bases). Trimming shortened V by 3 bases and J by 1 base, and 12 bases separated the two germline ends. The CDR3 extends over 15 amino acids. The germline gives CDR1 LNHDA, CDR2 SQIVND (reference sequence). The variable domain in full, with the rest retrieved from reference TRBV19 and TRBJ1-1, is DGGITQSPKYLFRKEGQNVTLSCEQNLNHDAMYWYRQDPGQGLRLIYYSQIVNDFQKGDIAEGYSVSREKKESFPLTVTSAQKNPTAFYLCASSMSRQRNTEAFFGQGTRLTVV.

This rearrangement joins TRBV10-2 to TRBJ2-1; D tentatively reads TRBD1 or TRBD2 (6 bases each). The CDR3 consists of 16 residues. V was shortened by 7 bases and J by 0 bases, with 16 bases between the two germline ends. The V gene's germline CDR1 is WSHSY and CDR2 SAAADI. The CDR3 DNA reads as TGCGCCAGCAAAGGAGGGGACACTGGCTCCTACAATGAGCAGTTCTTC. It yields the protein CASKGGDTGSYNEQFF.

This clonotype was found many times. The chain carries TRBV30 and TRBJ2-5; D perhaps matches TRBD2 (6 bases). V lost 2 bases and J 5 bases, leaving 18 bases between the germline ends. Germline lookup yields CDR1 GTSNPN and CDR2 SVGIG (reference sequence). This CDR3 has 15 residues. This CDR3 is CAWSLKLASRETQYF. In nucleotides, the CDR3 is TGTGCCTGGAGTCTCAAGCTAGCGAGTAGGGAGACCCAGTACTTC.

The chain couples TRBV3-1 to TRBJ1-1; D might be TRBD1 (5 bases). CDR1 and CDR2 (germline): LGHDT, YNNKEL (reference sequence). CDR3 length equals 13 residues. Between the trimmed V and J ends, which lost 0 bases and 6 bases, there was a span of 8 bases. CDR3 DNA sequence: TGTGCCAGCAGCCAAGAAGGCAGGGCTGAAGCTTTCTTT. This gives the protein CASSQEGRAEAFF.

For the CDR3, the DNA is TGTGCCAGCAGTACCCTATTCGGGAACACCGGGGAGCTGTTTTTT. This codes for CASSTLFGNTGELFF. This chain uses TRBV28 with TRBJ2-2; D uncertain. The CDR3 loop spans 15 amino acids. Trimming took off 5 bases at V and 1 base at J, with 11 bases between the two ends. Germline CDR1 is MDHEN and CDR2 is SYDVKM.

The sample holds many counts of this clonotype. The V gene is TRBV11-2, the J gene TRBJ2-3; 13 nucleotides agree with TRBD2. CDR1 and CDR2 from the germline V gene are SGHAT and FQNNGV. Germline trimming cut 2 bases from V and 1 base from J; bases unmatched to any gene: 15. This CDR3 is 21 amino acids long. CDR3 loop: CASSLMPRTSGSWWGTDTQYF. The CDR3 DNA reads TGTGCCAGCAGCTTAATGCCTAGGACTAGCGGGAGCTGGTGGGGCACAGATACGCAGTATTTT.

This clonotype was seen at least ten times. This rearrangement joins TRBV3-1 to TRBJ1-3, with D possibly TRBD1 on 6 matching bases. CDR1 LGHDT and CDR2 YNNKEL come from the germline V gene (reference sequence). V lost 2 bases and J 0 bases, leaving 8 bases between the germline ends. CDR3 size: 15 residues. The CDR3 is CASSQQGSSGNTIYF. For the CDR3, the DNA is TGTGCCAGCAGCCAACAGGGGAGCTCTGGAAACACCATATATTTT.

V and J are TRBV7-6 and TRBJ1-4, with 7 bases fitting TRBD1. Trimming removed 5 bases from V and 7 bases from J; junction bases left unmatched: 7. This CDR3 has 14 amino acids. Germline V gives CDR1 SGHVS, CDR2 FNYEAQ. The CDR3 nucleotides read TGTGCCAGCAGCCAAGGGGGCGCCGGTGAAAAACTGTTTTTT. This codes for CASSQGGAGEKLFF.

This clonotype was detected only a few times. This sequence joins TRBV6-1 and TRBJ2-1; TRBD2 matches 10 bases. The CDR3 has 19 residues. CDR1 is MNHNS, CDR2 SASEGT, per germline. With V trimmed by 6 bases and J by 7 bases, 21 bases remained unmatched. The CDR3 loop reads CASRLRGGRLAGVRNEQFF. CDR3 in DNA: TGTGCCAGCAGACTCCGGGGGGGTAGGCTAGCGGGAGTTCGTAATGAGCAGTTCTTC.

This clonotype was detected a few times. The chain combines TRBV5-1 with TRBJ1-2, with D unclear. CDR3 length: 15 residues. Germline assignment: CDR1 SGHRS and CDR2 YFSETQ. Trimming left V 0 bases short and J 3 bases short, with 12 bases between. The CDR3 sequence: CASSLVRTADYGYTF. The CDR3 region has the DNA TGCGCCAGCAGCTTGGTAAGAACGGCTGACTATGGCTACACCTTC. The entire variable domain, with the rest obtained from reference TRBV5-1 and TRBJ1-2, is as follows: KAGVTQTPRYLIKTRGQQVTLSCSPISGHRSVSWYQQTPGQGLQFLFEYFSETQRNKGNFPGRFSGRQFSNSRSEMNVSTLELGDSALYLCASSLVRTADYGYTFGSGTRLTVV.

This clonotype appeared many times. This chain joins TRBV20-1 and TRBJ2-1; maybe TRBD1 (5 bases). From germline, CDR1 is DFQATT and CDR2 SNEGSKA (reference sequence). V was pared by 2 bases and J by 12 bases, with 11 bases between. The CDR3 has 11 residues. The CDR3 loop is CSARRTTGQFF. The CDR3 DNA is TGCAGTGCTAGAAGGACAACAGGGCAGTTCTTC.

This clonotype was detected ten times or more. The chain has TRBV28 and TRBJ1-1; a weak D match, TRBD1 (5 bases). CDR3 size: 12 residues. Germline V gives CDR1 MDHEN, CDR2 SYDVKM. V was shortened by 4 bases and J by 4 bases, with 7 bases between the two germline ends. In DNA form, the CDR3 reads TGTGCCAGCAGTTCTCAGGGCACTGAAGCTTTCTTT. Its protein is CASSSQGTEAFF.

The chain employs TRBV6-1 and TRBJ1-5; TRBD1 might be the D (5 bases). Trimming shortened V by 8 bases and J by 5 bases, and 19 bases separated the two germline ends. CDR3 size: 15 residues. The germline V gene has CDR1 MNHNS and CDR2 SASEGT. The CDR3 spells CASGGGGGVDQPQHF. CDR3 coding DNA: TGTGCCAGCGGGGGGGGGGGAGGGGTGGATCAGCCCCAGCATTTT.

This clonotype has at least ten counts. The chain carries TRBV5-1 and TRBJ2-7, with 8 bases aligning to TRBD1. This CDR3 has 15 amino acids. Per germline, CDR1 SGHRS and CDR2 YFSETQ. The junction had 9 bases not matched to a gene; V was cut back by 4 bases and J by 3 bases. The DNA for the CDR3 is TGCGCCAGCAGCCTAGACAGGGGTAGGGACTACGAGCAGTACTTC. As protein: CASSLDRGRDYEQYF.

This clonotype was observed a handful of times. The V gene is TRBV3-1, the J gene TRBJ2-7, with D maybe TRBD2 (7 bases). There are 16 residues in the CDR3. Germline-derived CDR1 and CDR2 are LGHDT and YNNKEL (reference sequence). V was clipped by 0 bases and J by 6 bases, with 18 bases between them. CDR3 nucleotides: TGTGCCAGCAGCCAAGATCGGGGGGCTATCGCTCCCGAGCAGTACTTC. It codes for CASSQDRGAIAPEQYF.